Listed below are T cell receptor beta chains from one sample, sequenced in a study of T cell repertoires in cytomegalovirus infection. MiXCR, applied by TCRdb to the reads, yields one record per CDR3 protein. The sample gives fewer than 700,000 distinct CDR3 sequences, 20% to 25% of which show up once; 8% is in the top ten. Sequenced material: CD8+ T cells from PBMCs. The receptors derive from a human donor in good health (CMV status not recorded). Some clones in this sample may be carry-over from other donors' samples. Both conserved end residues are part of each CDR3. A D gene is named only where the DNA matches it firmly. Size is stated for part of the rows, as once, few or many counts, or as a class when the clone is expanded.

TRBV7-9	13	-	TRBJ2-3	-	CASTPEGRDTQYF	TGTGCCAGCACCCCGGAGGGAAGGGATACGCAGTATTTT
TRBV19	13	-	TRBJ1-5	-	CASSRSGNRPQHF	TGTGCCAGTAGTAGGTCCGGCAATCGGCCCCAGCATTTT
TRBV10-1	16	TRBD1	TRBJ2-4	-	CANSESLGQGKNIQYF	TGCGCCAACAGTGAGTCGCTAGGACAGGGGAAAAACATTCAGTACTTC
TRBV7-2	17	-	TRBJ2-6	many	CASSSRTRDSGANVLTF	TGTGCCAGCAGCTCCCGAACGCGGGACTCTGGGGCCAACGTCCTGACTTTC
TRBV4-1	15	-	TRBJ1-1	many	CASSQGQGGDTEAFF	TGCGCCAGCAGCCAAGGGCAGGGAGGGGATACTGAAGCTTTCTTT
TRBV28	15	-	TRBJ2-3	-	CVSSLGARRTDTQYF	TGTGTCAGCAGTTTAGGGGCCAGACGCACAGATACGCAGTATTTT
TRBV9	15	TRBD1	TRBJ2-1	-	CASSSNRGAYNEQFF	TGTGCCAGCAGTTCCAACAGGGGAGCCTACAATGAGCAGTTCTTC
TRBV14	15	-	TRBJ1-1	many	CASSQRQEWNTEAFF	TGTGCCAGCAGCCAACGACAGGAGTGGAACACTGAAGCTTTCTTT
TRBV12-3/TRBV12-4	14	-	TRBJ1-5	many	CASSYGQSNQPQHF	TGTGCCAGCAGTTACGGACAGAGCAATCAGCCCCAGCATTTT
TRBV5-8	18	TRBD1	TRBJ2-7	-	CASSRPYRDREEAYEQYF	TGTGCCAGCAGCAGGCCCTACCGGGACAGGGAGGAGGCCTACGAGCAGTACTTC
TRBV6-2/TRBV6-3	20	TRBD1	TRBJ2-3	-	CASRLPGQVRPSISTDTQYF	TGTGCCAGCAGACTCCCGGGACAGGTGCGCCCTTCTATTAGCACAGATACGCAGTATTTT
TRBV7-2	19	TRBD2	TRBJ2-5	many	CASSLAPLEAGGPLETQYF	TGTGCCAGCAGCTTAGCCCCACTGGAAGCGGGGGGGCCTTTGGAGACCCAGTACTTC
TRBV20-1	14	TRBD2	TRBJ2-7	-	CSALGLAGGGEQYF	TGCAGTGCGCTTGGACTAGCGGGGGGAGGCGAGCAGTACTTC
TRBV20-1	15	-	TRBJ2-2	many	CSAREGPMNTGELFF	TGCAGTGCTAGAGAAGGGCCAATGAACACCGGGGAGCTGTTTTTT
TRBV6-2/TRBV6-3	13	-	TRBJ2-2	few	CAVWGTATGELFF	TGTGCTGTATGGGGAACGGCCACCGGGGAGCTGTTTTTT
TRBV28	12	-	TRBJ2-1	-	CANSPDKREQFF	TGTGCCAACAGTCCCGACAAACGGGAGCAGTTCTTC
TRBV7-9	17	TRBD1	TRBJ2-1	few	CASSSRDRVFLLDEQFF	TGTGCCAGCAGCTCCCGGGACAGGGTATTTTTGTTGGATGAGCAGTTCTTC
TRBV28	19	TRBD2	TRBJ2-2	-	CASSPPRTSGGSYTGELFF	TGTGCCAGCAGTCCCCCCCGGACTAGCGGGGGGTCATACACCGGGGAGCTGTTTTTT
TRBV29-1	15	TRBD2	TRBJ2-5	few	CSVDGLAGTQETQYF	TGCAGCGTTGATGGACTAGCGGGGACGCAAGAGACCCAGTACTTC
TRBV11-2	12	-	TRBJ2-6	many	CASSLGPNVLTF	TGTGCCAGCAGCTTAGGCCCCAACGTCCTGACTTTC
TRBV29-1	12	-	TRBJ2-7	few	CSVEAGAYEQYF	TGCAGCGTTGAAGCGGGGGCCTACGAGCAGTACTTC
TRBV25-1	16	TRBD1	TRBJ1-2	-	CASSGVVQGANYGYTF	TGTGCCAGCAGTGGGGTTGTCCAGGGGGCGAACTATGGCTACACCTTC
TRBV6-5	14	-	TRBJ1-5	many	CASSLASSNQPQHF	TGTGCCAGCAGTTTGGCCAGTTCAAATCAGCCCCAGCATTTT
TRBV6-5	14	-	TRBJ2-3	-	CASSFYEGTDTQYF	TGTGCCAGCAGTTTTTATGAGGGCACAGATACGCAGTATTTT
TRBV28	13	TRBD1	TRBJ2-1	many	CASSGDRADEQFF	TGTGCCAGCAGTGGGGACAGGGCAGATGAGCAGTTCTTC
TRBV11-1	15	-	TRBJ1-4	many	CASSGREGRNEKLFF	TGTGCCAGCAGCGGACGTGAAGGACGGAATGAAAAACTGTTTTTT
TRBV24-1	13	-	TRBJ2-1	-	CATSETTHNEQFF	TGTGCCACCAGTGAAACGACTCACAATGAGCAGTTCTTC